This T cell receptor (beta chain) was sequenced in a study of T cells in Graves' hyperthyroidism and ophthalmopathy. Broader study findings: Most clonotypes expanded in the thyroid (above 0.001) were also present in blood.

Amplification yielded TCR beta CDR3 regions, with RNA transcripts as the source. HTBI primers drove first-round RT-PCR of the TCR CDR3. Using its own MiXCR run on the multiplex PCR reads, TCRdb lists one record per CDR3 protein. The table records roughly 570,000 distinct CDR3 sequences, 15% to 19% of them present only once. The CDR3 spans 14 residues. Trimming left V 5 bases short and J 3 bases short, with 12 bases between. Germline V gene lookup returns CDR1 SGHTA and CDR2 FQGNSA. Many counts were recorded for this clonotype. The antigen remains unidentified. The V call is TRBV7-2, the J call TRBJ2-3; D is perhaps TRBD1 (6 bases). Sequenced sample: blood. The clonotype comes from a woman in her twenties or thirties with Graves' hyperthyroidism. The CDR3 DNA sequence: TGTGCCAGCAGCCTGACAGGTACTACAGATACGCAGTATTTT. Residues: CASSLTGTTDTQYF.